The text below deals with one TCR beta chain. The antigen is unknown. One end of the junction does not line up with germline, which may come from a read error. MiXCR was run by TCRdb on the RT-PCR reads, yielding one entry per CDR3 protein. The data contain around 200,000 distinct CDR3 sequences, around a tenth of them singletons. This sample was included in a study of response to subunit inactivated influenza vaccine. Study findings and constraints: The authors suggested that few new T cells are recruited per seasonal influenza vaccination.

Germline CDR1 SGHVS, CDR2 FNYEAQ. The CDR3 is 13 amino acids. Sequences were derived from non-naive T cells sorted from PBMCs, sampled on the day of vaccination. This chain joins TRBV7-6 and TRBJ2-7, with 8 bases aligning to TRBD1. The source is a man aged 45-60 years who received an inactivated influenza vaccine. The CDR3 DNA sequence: TGTGCCAACAGCTCCCGGGACAGGAACGAGCAGTACTTC. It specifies CANSSRDRNEQYF.